This note documents a single T cell receptor (beta chain) sequence. Its antigen is undetermined. From germline, CDR1 is MNHEY and CDR2 SMNVEV (reference sequence). Trimming cost V 5 bases and J 2 bases, with 14 bases left between them. The CDR3 spans 15 residues. Construction of the TCRbeta library involved unique molecular identifiers. A single record per CDR3 protein comes from TCRdb applying MiXCR to the PCR reads. The table includes a few hundred thousand distinct CDR3 sequences, roughly 13% detected once. The data belong to a study of T-cell reconstitution after alpha-beta-depleted transplantation in children. Study-wide findings and caveats: Reportedly, roughly two months post-transplant, alpha-beta T cells arose from several hundred expanded graft clones. T-cell counts and diversity were attributed mostly to newly produced T cells one year after transplant.

The rearrangement uses TRBV27 and TRBJ2-3; a possible D gene is TRBD1 (6 bases). Material: PBMCs, mostly from graft donor cells, obtained 360 days after TCRalphabeta/CD19-depleted stem cell transplant. The TCR comes from a male patient aged 10-17 years who had a stem cell transplant for acute myeloid leukemia, so the T cells may come from the graft donor. CDR3 protein: CASSSPTGPTDTQYF. In nucleotides, the CDR3 is TGTGCCAGCAGTAGCCCGACAGGCCCCACAGATACGCAGTATTTT.